The 24 T cell receptor beta chains below come from one sample, sequenced in a study of patients and donors after allogeneic stem cell transplantation. TCRdb reanalysed the RT-PCR reads using MiXCR and keeps one entry per CDR3 protein. The table lists roughly 200,000 distinct CDR3 sequences, around two fifths of them singletons. The sequenced sample consisted of blood, either unsorted or a sorted T cell fraction (not recorded which). The source is a human donor who was either an allogeneic HSCT recipient or a stem cell or donor lymphocyte infusion donor (not recorded which). It is not recorded whose cells these are; they may come from a transplant donor.

V usage is TRBV6-2 or TRBV6-3 and J usage is TRBJ2-3; 7 positions match TRBD2. CDR1 and CDR2 (germline): MNHEY, SVGEGT. This CDR3 is built from 15 residues. The J segment lost 4 bases and the V segment lost 2 bases, leaving 6 bases of the junction unmatched. The CDR3 DNA reads TGTGCCAGCAGTTACCGCGGACTAGGGCCAGATACGCAGTATTTT. It is translated as CASSYRGLGPDTQYF.

This clonotype has only a few counts. CDR3 bases: TGTGCCAGCAGCCAAGATGTTGCCGTAGCGGGAGCCCCGAACACCGGGGAGCTGTTTTTT. Amino acids: CASSQDVAVAGAPNTGELFF. This chain connects TRBV4-2 to TRBJ2-2; 9 bases are shared with TRBD2. V lost 0 bases to trimming and J lost 0 bases; unmatched junction nucleotides: 11. CDR3 size: 20 residues. Germline V gives CDR1 LGHNA, CDR2 YNFKEQ.

This clonotype has a handful of counts. The chain joins TRBV29-1 to TRBJ1-1; D possibly corresponds to TRBD1 (5 bases). With 2 bases removed from V and 0 bases from J, the gap between germline ends came to 16 bases. Germline values: CDR1 SQVTM, CDR2 ANQGSEA. This CDR3 is 16 amino acids long. The CDR3 loop is CSVEWMVRGMNTEAFF. In DNA form, the CDR3 reads TGCAGCGTTGAATGGATGGTTCGGGGCATGAACACTGAAGCTTTCTTT.

This clonotype was picked up a small number of times. This sequence joins TRBV9 and TRBJ1-2; D ambiguous. V gave up 0 bases and J gave up 4 bases, with 10 bases separating them. The germline CDR1 and CDR2 sequences are SGDLS and YYNGEE. The CDR3 spans 14 residues. The CDR3 DNA is TGTGCCAGCAGCGTAGAGGGATCTTCCTATGGCTACACCTTC. Its translation: CASSVEGSSYGYTF.

The chain recombines TRBV12-3 or TRBV12-4 with TRBJ1-1; TRBD1 aligns across 7 bases. The CDR3 covers 15 residues. The V segment lost 6 bases and the J segment 3 bases; nucleotides outside the gene matches: 10. The CDR3 sequence: CASREERQGYTEAFF. The CDR3 DNA is TGTGCCAGCAGGGAAGAACGACAGGGATACACTGAAGCTTTCTTT.

The rearrangement joins TRBV24-1 to TRBJ2-5; D perhaps matches TRBD2 (6 bases). This CDR3 region has 16 residues. CDR1 is KGHDR, CDR2 SFDVKD, per germline. Trimming removed 3 bases from V and 1 base from J, with 14 bases in between. DNA for the CDR3: TGTGCCACCAGTGATCGTGGTAGCGGACCCCAAGAGACCCAGTACTTC. Translated: CATSDRGSGPQETQYF.

This clonotype occurred a few times. J is TRBJ2-1 and V is TRBV3-1, with unresolved D. The germline V and J ends were trimmed by 3 bases and 6 bases, with 9 bases remaining between them. The germline gives CDR1 LGHDT, CDR2 YNNKEL (reference sequence). The CDR3 is 13 residues long. CDR3: CASSQGLSNEQFF. The CDR3, as DNA: TGTGCCAGCAGCCAGGGGTTGAGCAATGAGCAGTTCTTC.

The V gene is TRBV7-6, the J gene TRBJ2-2, with a weak D call TRBD2 (6 bases). This CDR3 comprises 18 residues. CDR1 and CDR2 from the germline V gene are SGHVS and FNYEAQ. Trimming removed 2 bases at V and 4 bases at J, with 20 bases between. The CDR3 nucleotides are TGTGCCAGCAGCTTACGTGTTATCGCTAGCGAGACCACCGGGGAGCTGTTTTTT. It specifies CASSLRVIASETTGELFF.

This clonotype was seen many times. This chain joins TRBV12-3 or TRBV12-4 and TRBJ1-3, with 7 bases that match TRBD1. V shed 1 base, J shed 5 bases, and the junction held 11 bases outside the gene matches. The CDR3 runs to 17 residues. CDR3 sequence reads: CASSLEYRTGRRNTIYF. The CDR3 DNA is TGTGCCAGCAGTTTAGAATACCGGACAGGTAGAAGAAACACCATATATTTT.

Concerning this clonotype itself: A much larger clone differs by one base, so this may be a read error. This sequence joins TRBV11-2 and TRBJ1-1; the D is unclear. CDR1 and CDR2 from the germline V gene are SGHAT and FQNNGV. This CDR3 region has 11 residues. Written as DNA, the CDR3 is TGTGCCGGCAGCTTAGAGGCGTCCGCTTTCTTT. Amino acids: CAGSLEASAFF.

This CDR3 is CASTSVTRRAVYEQYF. Written as DNA, the CDR3 is TGTGCCAGCACCTCCGTGACTAGGAGGGCCGTCTACGAGCAGTACTTC. V usage is TRBV6-5 and J usage is TRBJ2-7; D possibly corresponds to TRBD2 (6 bases). Germline CDR1 MNHEY, CDR2 SVGAGI. The germline V and J ends were trimmed by 7 bases and 3 bases, with 22 bases remaining between them. This CDR3 is 16 amino acids long.

V is TRBV13 and J is TRBJ1-3; TRBD1 matches at 8 bases. The CDR3 has 14 residues. V was clipped by 5 bases and J by 4 bases; unmatched bases: 4. Germline CDR1 reads PRHDT; CDR2 reads FYEKMQ (reference sequence). CDR3 region: CASSPTGAGNTIYF. The CDR3 coding sequence is TGTGCCAGCAGCCCGACAGGGGCAGGAAACACCATATATTTT. The full variable domain, completed using reference TRBV13 and TRBJ1-3, is AAGVIQSPRHLIKEKRETATLKCYPIPRHDTVYWYQQGPGQDPQFLISFYEKMQSDKGSIPDRFSAQQFSDYHSELNMSSLELGDSALYFCASSPTGAGNTIYFGEGSWLTVV.

This chain joins TRBV9 and TRBJ2-1; 12 positions match TRBD2. Germline V gives CDR1 SGDLS, CDR2 YYNGEE. The CDR3 runs 15 residues. The J segment lost 9 bases and the V segment lost 6 bases, leaving 10 bases of the junction unmatched. CDR3 residues: CASTETSGSGAEQFF. The CDR3 DNA sequence: TGTGCCAGCACCGAGACTAGCGGGAGCGGAGCTGAGCAGTTCTTC.

The V call is TRBV7-8, the J call TRBJ1-3; D might be TRBD1 (6 bases). The ends were cut back, 5 bases at V and 0 bases at J, with 17 bases in the middle. The CDR3 runs 17 residues. Germline values: CDR1 SGHVS, CDR2 FQNEAQ. The CDR3 coding sequence is TGTGCCAGCAGCGCAGGGGAACGGGACACCTCTGGAAACACCATATATTTT. Protein: CASSAGERDTSGNTIYF. Full variable domain (outside the CDR3, taken from reference TRBV7-8 and TRBJ1-3): GAGVSQSPRYKVAKRGQDVALRCDPISGHVSLFWYQQALGQGPEFLTYFQNEAQLDKSGLPSDRFFAERPEGSVSTLKIQRTQQEDSAVYLCASSAGERDTSGNTIYFGEGSWLTVV.

This clonotype was counted a few times. This chain connects TRBV20-1 to TRBJ1-5; 11 bases map to TRBD1. The V and J ends lost 3 bases and 2 bases, in that order; junction bases with no gene match: 6. In germline, CDR1 is DFQATT, CDR2 SNEGSKA (reference sequence). There are 16 residues in the CDR3. This CDR3 is CSASGQGADGNQPQHF. The CDR3 DNA follows: TGCAGTGCTAGCGGACAGGGGGCTGATGGCAATCAGCCCCAGCATTTT.

The chain is built from TRBV9 and TRBJ2-5; tentative D call: TRBD1 (5 bases). The V end lost 2 bases, the J end lost 5 bases, and 10 bases lay between the germline ends. Per the germline V gene, CDR1 is SGDLS and CDR2 is YYNGEE. The CDR3 runs to 13 residues. The CDR3 nucleotides read TGTGCCAGCAGCGTCTCAGGGTGGGAGACCCAGTACTTC. It specifies CASSVSGWETQYF.

The chain employs TRBV29-1 and TRBJ1-3; D possibly corresponds to TRBD1 (5 bases). The CDR3 is 15 residues long. The germline CDR1 and CDR2 sequences are SQVTM and ANQGSEA. V lost 4 bases and J 0 bases, leaving 13 bases between the germline ends. CDR3 DNA: TGCAGCGTTGTAGGGGACCCGAGCTCTGGAAACACCATATATTTT. It codes for CSVVGDPSSGNTIYF.

The chain has TRBV12-3 or TRBV12-4 and TRBJ2-3, with a tentative D call TRBD1 (5 bases). The CDR3 loop spans 16 amino acids. V lost 7 bases, J lost 2 bases, and 19 bases lay in between. CDR3 coding DNA: TGTGCCAGCAACAATCCTCGAACAGGCTTCACAGATACGCAGTATTTT. It codes for CASNNPRTGFTDTQYF.

The chain carries TRBV7-9 and TRBJ2-1; perhaps TRBD1 as D (5 bases). The germline V and J ends were trimmed by 5 bases and 9 bases, with 14 bases remaining between them. Germline V lookup: CDR1 SEHNR, CDR2 FQNEAQ (reference sequence). This CDR3 is 13 amino acids long. CDR3 bases: TGTGCCAGCAGCGATACAAAGGGGCCTGAGCAGTTCTTC. This sequence encodes CASSDTKGPEQFF. Using reference TRBV7-9 and TRBJ2-1 for the parts outside the CDR3, the full variable domain is DTGVSQNPRHKITKRGQNVTFRCDPISEHNRLYWYRQTLGQGPEFLTYFQNEAQLEKSRLLSDRFSAERPKGSFSTLEIQRTEQGDSAMYLCASSDTKGPEQFFGPGTRLTVL.

The chain joins TRBV5-1 to TRBJ2-1, with 7 bases matching TRBD2. The CDR3 contains 14 residues. J lost 3 bases, V lost 2 bases, and 2 bases had no gene match. Germline lookup yields CDR1 SGHRS and CDR2 YFSETQ. The chain's CDR3 is CASSFRDYYNEQFF. The DNA for the CDR3 is TGCGCCAGCAGCTTTAGGGACTACTACAATGAGCAGTTCTTC.

The genes are TRBV24-1 and TRBJ2-1, with D uncertain. Trimming shortened V by 2 bases and J by 2 bases, and 15 bases separated the two germline ends. Germline CDR1 is KGHDR and CDR2 is SFDVKD. The CDR3 spans 17 residues. In nucleotides, the CDR3 is TGTGCCACCAGTGATTCTCTGTCGATCGCAACCTACAATGAGCAGTTCTTC. Its translation is CATSDSLSIATYNEQFF.

The gene calls are TRBV7-2 and TRBJ1-5; D ambiguous. CDR1 is SGHTA, CDR2 FQGNSA, per germline. This CDR3 is built from 14 residues. Trimming left V 0 bases short and J 6 bases short, with 9 bases between. In nucleotides, the CDR3 is TGTGCCAGCAGCTTAGCGTCTGGGGTTCAGCCCCAGCATTTT. Amino acids: CASSLASGVQPQHF. Combining the CDR3 with reference TRBV7-2 and TRBJ1-5 gives the whole variable domain GAGVSQSPSNKVTEKGKDVELRCDPISGHTALYWYRQSLGQGLEFLIYFQGNSAPDKSGLPSDRFSAERTGGSVSTLTIQRTQQEDSAVYLCASSLASGVQPQHFGDGTRLSIL.

This CDR3 is CASSRVQVYSNQPQHF. The DNA of the CDR3 is TGTGCCAGCAGCCGGGTACAGGTCTATAGCAATCAGCCCCAGCATTTT. The V gene is TRBV3-1, the J gene TRBJ1-5; D is possibly TRBD1 (5 bases). V was shortened by 4 bases and J by 0 bases, with 13 bases between the two germline ends. The CDR3 sequence is 16 residues long. Germline V gene lookup returns CDR1 LGHDT and CDR2 YNNKEL (reference sequence).

This clonotype was counted between two and nine times. The chain joins TRBV5-1 to TRBJ2-1; no definite D call. Germline V CDR1 and CDR2: SGHRS, YFSETQ. Trimming left V 4 bases short and J 0 bases short, with 20 bases between. This CDR3 region has 18 residues. CDR3 in amino acids: CASSLLDRRFGSYNEQFF. CDR3 nucleotide sequence: TGCGCCAGCAGCCTTTTGGATCGAAGGTTTGGCTCCTACAATGAGCAGTTCTTC.